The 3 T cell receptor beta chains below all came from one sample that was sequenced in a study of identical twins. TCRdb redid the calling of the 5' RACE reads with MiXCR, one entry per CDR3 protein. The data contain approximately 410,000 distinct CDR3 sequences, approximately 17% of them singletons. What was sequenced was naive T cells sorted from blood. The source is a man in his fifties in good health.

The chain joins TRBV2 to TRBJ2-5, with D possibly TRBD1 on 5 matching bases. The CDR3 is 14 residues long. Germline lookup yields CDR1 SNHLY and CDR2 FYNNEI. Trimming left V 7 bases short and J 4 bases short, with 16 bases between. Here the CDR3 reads CASKQGGWGETQYF. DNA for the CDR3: TGTGCCAGCAAGCAGGGCGGATGGGGAGAGACCCAGTACTTC.

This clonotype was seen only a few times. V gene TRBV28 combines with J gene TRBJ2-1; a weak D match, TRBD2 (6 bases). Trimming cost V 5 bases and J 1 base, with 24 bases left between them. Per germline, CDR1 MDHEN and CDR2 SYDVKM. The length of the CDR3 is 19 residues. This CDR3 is CASSPWGRVGGKSYNEQFF. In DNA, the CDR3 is TGTGCCAGCAGTCCGTGGGGACGGGTGGGGGGAAAATCCTACAATGAGCAGTTCTTC. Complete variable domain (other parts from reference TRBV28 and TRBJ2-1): DVKVTQSSRYLVKRTGEKVFLECVQDMDHENMFWYRQDPGLGLRLIYFSYDVKMKEKGDIPEGYSVSREKKERFSLILESASTNQTSMYLCASSPWGRVGGKSYNEQFFGPGTRLTVL.

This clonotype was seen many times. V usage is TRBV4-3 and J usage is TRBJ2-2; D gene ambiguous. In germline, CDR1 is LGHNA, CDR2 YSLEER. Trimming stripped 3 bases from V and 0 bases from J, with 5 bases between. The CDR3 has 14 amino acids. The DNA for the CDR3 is TGCGCCAGCAGCCAGGAATCGAACACCGGGGAGCTGTTTTTT. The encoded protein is CASSQESNTGELFF.